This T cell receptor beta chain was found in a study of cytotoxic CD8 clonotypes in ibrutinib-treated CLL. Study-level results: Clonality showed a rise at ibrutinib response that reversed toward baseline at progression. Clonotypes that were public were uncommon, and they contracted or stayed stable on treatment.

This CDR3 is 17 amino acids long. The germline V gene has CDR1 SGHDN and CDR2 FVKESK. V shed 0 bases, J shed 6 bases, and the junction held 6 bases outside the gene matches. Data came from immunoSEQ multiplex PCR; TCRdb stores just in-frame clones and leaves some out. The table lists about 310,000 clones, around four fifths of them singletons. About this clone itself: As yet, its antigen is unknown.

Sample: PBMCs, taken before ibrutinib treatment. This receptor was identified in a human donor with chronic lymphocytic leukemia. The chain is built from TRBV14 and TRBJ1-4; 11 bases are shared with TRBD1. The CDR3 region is CASSQDHPGQGDEKLFF. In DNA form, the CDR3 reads TGTGCCAGCAGCCAAGATCACCCGGGACAGGGGGATGAAAAACTGTTTTTT.